The next 16 T cell receptor beta chains were all read from a single sample in a study of blood T cell repertoires in COVID-19. Libraries were prepared by immunoSEQ multiplex PCR; TCRdb keeps only in-frame clonotypes and omits some of them. Among fewer than 250,000 clones listed, roughly 87% were seen once. Sequenced sample: PBMCs or T cells enriched from blood (not recorded which). The receptors were sampled from a woman aged 30 to 39 with acute COVID-19.

This sequence joins TRBV3-1 (or the pseudogene TRBV3-2) and TRBJ1-5; D ambiguous. Germline CDR1 and CDR2: LGHDT and YNNKEL (reference sequence). The V gene lost 1 base and the J gene lost 7 bases, with 8 bases spanning the gap. CDR3 length equals 13 residues. CDR3 DNA: TGTGCCAGCAGCCAAGGATCGCGCCAGCCCCAGCATTTT. Its protein product is CASSQGSRQPQHF.

The genes are TRBV11-3 and TRBJ2-2, with TRBD1 as a possible D gene (5 bases). The germline V and J ends were trimmed by 6 bases and 1 base, with 9 bases remaining between them. This CDR3 has 14 amino acids. Per germline, CDR1 SGHNT and CDR2 YENEEA. The CDR3 spells CASSHQGNTGELFF. CDR3 DNA: TGTGCCAGCAGTCATCAGGGGAACACCGGGGAGCTGTTTTTT.

This clone was picked up one time. The gene calls are TRBV5-1 and TRBJ2-3; D is unclear. This CDR3 has 12 amino acids. Germline CDR1 is SGHRS and CDR2 is YFSETQ. Trimming left V 0 bases short and J 6 bases short, with 5 bases between. Here the CDR3 reads CASSLDMDTQYF. CDR3 bases: TGCGCCAGCAGCTTGGACATGGATACGCAGTATTTT.

The chain recombines TRBV18 with TRBJ2-2; 7 bases are shared with TRBD2. The germline CDR1 and CDR2 sequences are KGHSH and LQKENI. The V and J ends lost 3 bases and 4 bases, in that order; junction bases with no gene match: 11. The CDR3 is 17 amino acids. CDR3 bases: TGTGCCAGCTCACCGCCGTCCGGGACTACCTTCACCGGGGAGCTGTTTTTT. As protein: CASSPPSGTTFTGELFF.

V and J are TRBV30 and TRBJ1-3; 8 bases are a match to TRBD1. CDR1 is GTSNPN and CDR2 is SVGIG in the germline V gene (reference sequence). With V trimmed by 3 bases and J by 2 bases, 0 bases remained unmatched. This CDR3 has 13 amino acids. The CDR3 protein is CAWRQGAGNTIYF. The CDR3 DNA is TGTGCCTGGAGACAGGGGGCTGGAAACACCATATATTTT.

This chain connects TRBV7-2 to TRBJ1-2; 10 bases align to TRBD1. CDR1 is SGHTA and CDR2 is FQGNSA in the germline V gene. V shed 4 bases and J 4 bases; nucleotides not matched to a gene: 6. CDR3 length equals 15 residues. CDR3 protein: CASSYRDRGRYGYTF. The CDR3 DNA is TGTGCCAGCAGCTACCGGGACAGGGGCCGCTATGGCTACACCTTC.

V is TRBV11-2 and J is TRBJ2-1; 10 positions agree with TRBD1. The V gene end was trimmed by 10 bases and the J gene end by 6 bases; junction bases not matched to a gene: 3. There are 12 residues in the CDR3. Per the germline V gene, CDR1 is SGHAT and CDR2 is FQNNGV. The CDR3 spells CAIRDRGNEQFF. The DNA for the CDR3 is TGTGCCATTCGGGACAGGGGCAATGAGCAGTTCTTC.

The genes are TRBV3-1 (or the pseudogene TRBV3-2) and TRBJ2-1; D uncertain. This CDR3 spans 13 amino acids. Germline CDR1 LGHDT, CDR2 YNNKEL (reference sequence). V was shortened by 1 base and J by 9 bases, with 10 bases between the two germline ends. CDR3 DNA: TGTGCCAGCAGCCAAGGGCAGTCGGGTGAGCAGTTCTTC. Protein sequence: CASSQGQSGEQFF.

J is TRBJ1-5 and V is TRBV6-5; weak D call: TRBD1 (6 bases). The germline CDR1 and CDR2 sequences are MNHEY and SVGAGI. Trimming left V 6 bases short and J 5 bases short, with 14 bases between. The CDR3 sequence is 14 residues long. In nucleotides, the CDR3 is TGTGCCAGCAGCCAAAACAGGGCTGATCAGCCCCAGCATTTT. It translates to CASSQNRADQPQHF.

The gene calls are TRBV7-2 and TRBJ2-2, with D perhaps TRBD2 (5 bases). The ends were cut back, 5 bases at V and 17 bases at J, with 24 bases in the middle. This CDR3 is 14 amino acids long. The V gene's germline CDR1 is SGHTA and CDR2 FQGNSA. CDR3 amino acids: CASSPTVTGDYGFF. CDR3 DNA sequence: TGTGCCAGCAGCCCTACCGTTACCGGGGATTATGGTTTTTTT.

The V and J genes are TRBV20-1 and TRBJ1-2, with 7 bases identical to TRBD1. CDR3 length: 15 amino acids. The junction had 14 bases not matched to a gene; V was cut back by 5 bases and J by 5 bases. Germline V gene lookup returns CDR1 DFQATT and CDR2 SNEGSKA (reference sequence). CDR3 sequence: CSAGGQEPIFYGYTF. CDR3 bases: TGCAGTGCTGGTGGACAGGAGCCAATTTTTTATGGCTACACCTTC.

This clone appeared many times. The chain joins TRBV6-5 to TRBJ1-1; D is ambiguous. Between the trimmed V and J ends, which lost 7 bases and 7 bases, there was a span of 10 bases. The germline gives CDR1 MNHEY, CDR2 SVGAGI. This CDR3 spans 11 amino acids. The CDR3 spells CASTLSGEAFF. In DNA form, the CDR3 reads TGTGCCAGCACCTTAAGCGGTGAAGCTTTCTTT.

The V gene is TRBV6-5, the J gene TRBJ2-5, with 7 bases matching TRBD1. The germline CDR1 and CDR2 sequences are MNHEY and SVGAGI. This CDR3 is built from 15 residues. Losses at the gene ends were 4 bases for V and 3 bases for J; bases not matched to a gene: 8. CDR3 residues: CASSSQIDREETQYF. For the CDR3, the DNA is TGTGCCAGCAGTTCCCAGATAGACAGGGAAGAGACCCAGTACTTC.

V and J are TRBV10-2 and TRBJ2-7; 7 bases are shared with TRBD1. Trimming removed 3 bases from V and 5 bases from J; junction bases left unmatched: 7. CDR3 length: 14 residues. Germline lookup yields CDR1 WSHSY and CDR2 SAAADI. In DNA, the CDR3 is TGCGCCAGCAGTGATCCTGGACAGGCCAACGAGCAGTACTTC. Protein product: CASSDPGQANEQYF.

The chain carries TRBV6-1 and TRBJ2-7; 9 bases match TRBD1. Germline trimming cut 2 bases from V and 6 bases from J; bases unmatched to any gene: 5. The CDR3 is 14 amino acids. The germline V gene encodes CDR1 MNHNS and CDR2 SASEGT. CDR3 region: CASSETGGYSEQYF. CDR3 in DNA: TGTGCCAGCAGTGAAACAGGGGGCTATAGCGAGCAGTACTTC.

This chain uses TRBV5-1 with TRBJ1-4; D is possibly TRBD1 (5 bases). V was cut by 2 bases and J by 5 bases, with 13 bases left in between. The CDR3 is 15 amino acids. The V gene's germline CDR1 is SGHRS and CDR2 YFSETQ. The DNA for the CDR3 is TGCGCCAGCAGCTTAAGGGACTCGGTAAATGAAAAACTGTTTTTT. Protein: CASSLRDSVNEKLFF.